This T cell receptor (beta chain) was obtained from a study of CD4 T cells in relation to SARS-CoV-2 and coronaviruses. Notes on this clone: Its antigen is currently unknown.

The V gene's germline CDR1 is SGHAT and CDR2 FQDESV (reference sequence). There are 14 residues in the CDR3. V was pared by 5 bases and J by 1 base, with 2 bases of the junction left unmatched. Profiled with immunoSEQ multiplex PCR; TCRdb holds only in-frame clones, not every one. The sample lists about 36,000 clones; just under 85% were seen once. The rearrangement links TRBV11-1 to TRBJ2-3; TRBD2 agrees at 8 bases. This clonotype originated in an adult with COVID-19. Sequenced input: naive CD4+ T cells from PBMCs, cultured in vitro. Subset defined: naive CD4+ T cells isolated by negative enrichment. The CDR3 sequence: CASSNGRGTDTQYF. DNA of the CDR3: TGTGCCAGCAGCAACGGGAGGGGCACAGATACGCAGTATTTT.